The present entry profiles one T cell receptor beta chain with its context. A deep-level run was used for the assay. Sequenced by immunoSEQ multiplex PCR; TCRdb stores in-frame clones only, minus some. The sample holds 2,500,000 or so clones, around nine tenths seen once. Healthy and HIV-negative, the adult donors had no recent acute infections or vaccinations. Naive CD45RA+ and memory CD45RA-negative subsets were split from CD4+ cells. The CDR3 loop spans 14 amino acids. The germline CDR1 and CDR2 sequences are MNHNY and SVGAGI (reference sequence). Losses at the gene ends were 5 bases for V and 6 bases for J; bases not matched to a gene: 3. The source of the sample is a study of shared clonotypes between healthy human individuals.

This chain uses TRBV6-6 with TRBJ1-6; 8 nucleotides line up with TRBD1. Sequenced sample: naive CD4+ T cells sorted from blood. Subset: CD45RA+ positively selected. The source of this sequence is a man between 18 and 29 years old in good health. DNA for the CDR3: TGTGCCAGCAGTCGGACAGGGACTAATTCACCCCTCCACTTT. Residues: CASSRTGTNSPLHF.